This TCR beta chain was obtained from a study of T cells in localized non-small cell lung cancer (dated by TCRdb to 2019 to 2021). At the level of the whole study: The study examined T cell repertoires in hundreds of patients with early-stage NSCLC and compared tumors with uninvolved tumor-adjacent lungs. The cohort comprised 236 treatment-naïve NSCLC patients with resected, localized lung tumors. The mean age of the NSCLC patients was about 67 years, with roughly 120 men and 85 to 110 women. Study-wide conclusions, independent of this receptor: Of the top 100 tumor clones, a median of roughly 57 were detected in paired uninvolved adjacent lung; under 35 were also among that lung's top 100. Multi-region tumor sequencing was not performed, so intratumor heterogeneity could not be excluded. Because the study design was exploratory, TCR variables were selected using unadjusted p-values without false-discovery rate correction. Uninvolved tumor-adjacent lung showed the highest T cell clonality, higher than tumor, which suggests more focused antigenic responses in the adjacent lung. Higher blood T cell density associated with longer overall survival, while higher adjacent-lung clonality associated with shorter survival.

TCR beta CDR3 regions were sequenced from DNA using the immunoSEQ Assay. Processing in the source paper ran as follows. To compute T cell density, TCR beta template counts were normalized to usable DNA, which was estimated by amplifying housekeeping genes. Using the preseqR package, richness was estimated by extrapolating to 120,000 templates for tissue samples and 400,000 templates for PBMC samples. Clonality was calculated as one minus Pielou's evenness. Tissue-enriched TCRs were identified by differential abundance testing using productive amino-acid clonotypes, minimum total count 5 and alpha 0.1. The Jaccard Index and the Morisita Overlap Index were used to quantify repertoire overlap between compartments. GLIPH grouped TCR beta CDR3s together with public tetramer-defined viral CDR3s, and a viral motif had to include at least three viral sequences and show V-gene enrichment. TCRdb carries this immuneACCESS record with in-frame sequences only. Its versions omit some clonotypes, under half of them owing to an unresolved V gene in the studies checked, with the rest unexplained. V and J calls and clone size are those listed in that table; D and trimming were worked out from the DNA. The sample profile shows approximately 21,000 clones; around nine tenths of them were found once. The leading ten clones occupy about an eighth of the sample.

At diagnosis, peripheral blood, uninvolved tumor-adjacent lung and tumor were collected and stored as a combination of fresh-frozen and FFPE material. For TCR repertoire profiling, blood samples were analyzed as peripheral blood mononuclear cells. About this clone: Its antigen is currently not known. It has no much larger one-base neighbor in the sample; base qualities were not kept.

This sample comprised peripheral blood, obtained before any cancer treatment. The source is a male donor aged 60 or older with stage I lung adenocarcinoma.

The sequenced DNA is TGCGCCAGCAGCCCGGACCTTCTTGTCTACGAGCAGTACTTC. The resulting protein is CASSPDLLVYEQYF. The sequence links TRBV5-1 to TRBJ2-7, with no confidently assigned D gene. CDR1 SGHRS and CDR2 YFSETQ were looked up in the germline V gene. V was cut back by 4 bases and J by 3 bases, leaving a gap of 14 bases between them. Including cysteine and phenylalanine, the CDR3 has 14 amino acids. The sequence is cut down to CDR3 DNA, 42 bases in frame from base 1.